These 15 T cell receptor beta chains share one sample of origin, sequenced in a study of blood T cell repertoires in COVID-19 (dated by TCRdb to the early 2020s). Library preparation used the immunoSEQ multiplex PCR assay. Here the immuneACCESS table is served through TCRdb, limited to in-frame sequences with V and J called. Missing clones are a known gap in these copies; in checked studies unresolved V genes cover under half, and the rest lacks a known reason. This sample holds 150,000 or so clones; about 83% were observed only once. More than 5% of the sample goes to the ten largest clones. Sequences were obtained from peripheral blood. These receptors were taken from a human donor in a cohort sampled during active COVID-19.

J is TRBJ1-2 and V is TRBV12-3 or TRBV12-4; the D is unclear. The CDR3 is 11 amino acids. V was cut by 5 bases and J by 6 bases, with 7 bases left in between. CDR3 protein: CASSRRDGYTF. The CDR3 DNA sequence: TGTGCCAGCAGTCGCCGAGATGGCTACACCTTC.

V usage is TRBV7-7 and J usage is TRBJ2-3, with 9 bases lining up with TRBD2. The CDR3 is 15 amino acids. The germline CDR1 and CDR2 sequences are SSHAT and FNYEAQ (reference sequence). CDR3 sequence: CASPPEREVIDTQYF. CDR3 nucleotide sequence: TGTGCTAGCCCCCCTGAGCGGGAGGTGATAGATACGCAGTATTTT.

The V gene is TRBV7-6, the J gene TRBJ1-4; weak D call: TRBD1 (6 bases). Trimming left V 3 bases short and J 3 bases short, with 14 bases between. The V gene's germline CDR1 is SGHVS and CDR2 FNYEAQ. The CDR3 runs to 16 residues. CDR3: CASSLGDKISNEKLFF. CDR3 nucleotides: TGTGCCAGCAGCTTGGGGGACAAAATTTCTAATGAAAAACTGTTTTTT.

The rearrangement uses TRBV5-4 and TRBJ2-3; 15 bases match TRBD2. The CDR3 is 17 amino acids. The junction had 5 bases not matched to a gene; V was cut back by 4 bases and J by 2 bases. CDR1 is SGHNT and CDR2 is YYREEE in the germline V gene (reference sequence). The CDR3 DNA reads TGTGCCAGCAGCCAAGGACTAGCGGGGGGGACCACAGATACGCAGTATTTT. It yields the protein CASSQGLAGGTTDTQYF.

V usage is TRBV21-1 and J usage is TRBJ1-6; the table's D call, TRBD1, has no DNA check behind it. TRBV21-1 is a known pseudogene. This CDR3 is 16 amino acids long. The CDR3 region has the DNA TGTGCCAGCAGCAAACACACGCCCGAATGGAATTCACCCCTCCACTTT. Its translation: CASSKHTPEWNSPLHF.

The gene calls are TRBV2 and TRBJ2-3; TRBD2 might be the D (6 bases). Germline CDR1 reads SNHLY; CDR2 reads FYNNEI. The CDR3 is made up of 14 amino acids. V dropped 4 bases and J dropped 4 bases, with 12 bases sitting between them. As DNA, the CDR3 is TGTGCCAGCAGTGCCCCCGGGAGTTCAGATACGCAGTATTTT. Its protein is CASSAPGSSDTQYF.

The gene calls are TRBV3-1 (or the pseudogene TRBV3-2) and TRBJ2-7; 14 bases fit TRBD2. The V gene end was trimmed by 4 bases and the J gene end by 2 bases; junction bases not matched to a gene: 7. This CDR3 comprises 17 residues. Germline V gene sequence: CDR1 LGHDT, CDR2 YNNKEL (reference sequence). CDR3 sequence reads: CASSLGLAGATAYEQYF. CDR3 coding DNA: TGTGCCAGCAGCCTGGGACTAGCGGGGGCTACCGCCTACGAGCAGTACTTC.

V is TRBV6-6 and J is TRBJ2-5; D perhaps matches TRBD1 (5 bases). CDR3 size: 12 residues. CDR1 is MNHNY, CDR2 SVGAGI, per germline (reference sequence). V lost 5 bases and J 5 bases, leaving 9 bases between the germline ends. CDR3 loop: CASSPNRETQYF. The CDR3 DNA is TGTGCCAGCAGTCCTAACAGGGAGACCCAGTACTTC.

V and J are TRBV5-4 and TRBJ1-1; D uncertain. The V gene's germline CDR1 is SGHNT and CDR2 YYREEE (reference sequence). This CDR3 has 15 amino acids. V lost 4 bases and J 4 bases, leaving 17 bases between the germline ends. Written as DNA, the CDR3 is TGTGCCAGCAGCCCCCGGAGGGCAGCAGGCACTGAAGCTTTCTTT. This sequence encodes CASSPRRAAGTEAFF.

This clone came up once. V gene TRBV7-2 combines with J gene TRBJ1-1, with 10 bases lining up with TRBD1. The germline V gene encodes CDR1 SGHTA and CDR2 FQGNSA. The CDR3 runs to 15 residues. J lost 3 bases, V lost 5 bases, and 6 bases had no gene match. In DNA, the CDR3 is TGTGCCAGCAGCCCGCGGGGGACAGGGGACACTGAAGCTTTCTTT. Translating it yields CASSPRGTGDTEAFF.

The chain links TRBV12-3 or TRBV12-4 to TRBJ1-2, with D perhaps TRBD1 (5 bases). The CDR3 covers 11 residues. Trimming took off 7 bases at V and 6 bases at J, with 9 bases between the two ends. The CDR3 DNA follows: TGTGCCAGCACTCGGGGGGATGGCTACACCTTC. Translated: CASTRGDGYTF.

This chain links TRBV19 with TRBJ1-5, with TRBD1 identical over 10 bases. Germline values: CDR1 LNHDA, CDR2 SQIVND (reference sequence). The ends lost 5 bases at V and 7 bases at J; junction bases unmatched: 5. The CDR3 spans 14 residues. CDR3 nucleotide sequence: TGTGCCAGTAGTTGGGACAGGGGAATGCAGCCCCAGCATTTT. Residues: CASSWDRGMQPQHF.

The chain uses TRBV12-3 or TRBV12-4 and TRBJ1-2, with D hard to call. This CDR3 comprises 12 residues. V was trimmed by 7 bases and J by 3 bases, leaving 9 bases between them. Written as DNA, the CDR3 is TGTGCCAGCACCCTCGCGGACTATGGCTACACCTTC. This sequence encodes CASTLADYGYTF.

V and J are TRBV9 and TRBJ2-7; weak D call: TRBD1 (6 bases). CDR3 length: 14 amino acids. The germline V gene has CDR1 SGDLS and CDR2 YYNGEE. Trimming took off 2 bases at V and 3 bases at J, with 12 bases between the two ends. The CDR3 here is CASSVGDIFYEQYF. The CDR3 DNA follows: TGTGCCAGCAGCGTGGGGGACATCTTCTACGAGCAGTACTTC.

The V call is TRBV28, the J call TRBJ2-7, with D possibly matching TRBD1 (6 bases). V was shortened by 5 bases and J by 0 bases, with 11 bases between the two germline ends. Germline V gives CDR1 MDHEN, CDR2 SYDVKM. The length of the CDR3 is 14 residues. This CDR3 reads CASSQTDSSYEQYF. DNA for the CDR3: TGTGCCAGCAGTCAAACGGACAGCTCCTACGAGCAGTACTTC.